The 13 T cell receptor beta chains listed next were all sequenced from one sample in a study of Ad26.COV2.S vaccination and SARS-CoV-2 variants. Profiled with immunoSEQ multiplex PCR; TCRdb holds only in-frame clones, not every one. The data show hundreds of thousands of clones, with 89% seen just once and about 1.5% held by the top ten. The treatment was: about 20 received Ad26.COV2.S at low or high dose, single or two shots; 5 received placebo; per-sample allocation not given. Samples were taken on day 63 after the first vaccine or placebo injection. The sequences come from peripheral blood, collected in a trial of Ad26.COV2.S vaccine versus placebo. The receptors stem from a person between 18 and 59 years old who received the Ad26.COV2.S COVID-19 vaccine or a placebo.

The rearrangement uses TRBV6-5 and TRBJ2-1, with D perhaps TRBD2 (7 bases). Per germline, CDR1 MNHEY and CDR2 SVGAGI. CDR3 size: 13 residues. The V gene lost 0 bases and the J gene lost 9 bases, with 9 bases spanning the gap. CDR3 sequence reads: CASSYSGGPEQFF. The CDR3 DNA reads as TGTGCCAGCAGTTACTCGGGGGGGCCTGAGCAGTTCTTC.

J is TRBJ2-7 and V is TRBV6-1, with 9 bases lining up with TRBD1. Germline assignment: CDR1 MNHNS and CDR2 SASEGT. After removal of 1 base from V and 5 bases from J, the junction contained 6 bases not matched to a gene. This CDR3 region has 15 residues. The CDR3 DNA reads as TGTGCCAGCAGTGAAGTCTTACAGGGGGCCCACGAGCAGTACTTC. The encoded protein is CASSEVLQGAHEQYF.

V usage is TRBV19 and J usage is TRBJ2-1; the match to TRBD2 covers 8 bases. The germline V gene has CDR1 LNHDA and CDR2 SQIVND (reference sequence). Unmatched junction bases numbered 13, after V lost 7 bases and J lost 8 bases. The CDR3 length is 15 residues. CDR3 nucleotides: TGTGCCAGTACTGAAATTGGGACTAGAGGGGATGAGCAGTTCTTC. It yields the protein CASTEIGTRGDEQFF.

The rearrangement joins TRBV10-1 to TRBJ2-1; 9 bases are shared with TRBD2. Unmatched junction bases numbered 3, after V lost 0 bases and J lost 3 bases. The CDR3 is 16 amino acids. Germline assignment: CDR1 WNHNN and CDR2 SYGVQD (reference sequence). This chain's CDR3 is CASSESGLAHYNEQFF. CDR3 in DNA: TGCGCCAGCAGTGAGTCTGGACTAGCGCACTACAATGAGCAGTTCTTC.

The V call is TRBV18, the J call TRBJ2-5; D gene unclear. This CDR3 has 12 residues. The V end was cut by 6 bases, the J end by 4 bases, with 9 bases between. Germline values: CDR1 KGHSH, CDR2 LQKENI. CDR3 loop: CASSPERETQYF. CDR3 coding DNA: TGTGCCAGCTCCCCCGAGCGAGAGACCCAGTACTTC.

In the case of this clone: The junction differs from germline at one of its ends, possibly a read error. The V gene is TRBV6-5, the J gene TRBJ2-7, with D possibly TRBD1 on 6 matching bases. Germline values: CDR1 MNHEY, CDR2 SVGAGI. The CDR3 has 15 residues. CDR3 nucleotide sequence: TGTGCCAGCAGTTACTCCCCGGGACAATCCTCCGAGCAGTACTTC. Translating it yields CASSYSPGQSSEQYF.

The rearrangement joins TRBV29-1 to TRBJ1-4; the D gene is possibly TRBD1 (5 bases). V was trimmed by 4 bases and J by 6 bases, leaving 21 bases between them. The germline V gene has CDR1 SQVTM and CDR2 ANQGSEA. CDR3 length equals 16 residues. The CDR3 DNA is TGCAGCGTTGGGGACCCCGGAGTGGGGGGAGATGAAAAACTGTTTTTT. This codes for CSVGDPGVGGDEKLFF. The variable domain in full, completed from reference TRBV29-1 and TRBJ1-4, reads SAVISQKPSRDICQRGTSLTIQCQVDSQVTMMFWYRQQPGQSLTLIATANQGSEATYESGFVIDKFPISRPNLTFSTLTVSNMSPEDSSIYLCSVGDPGVGGDEKLFFGSGTQLSVL.

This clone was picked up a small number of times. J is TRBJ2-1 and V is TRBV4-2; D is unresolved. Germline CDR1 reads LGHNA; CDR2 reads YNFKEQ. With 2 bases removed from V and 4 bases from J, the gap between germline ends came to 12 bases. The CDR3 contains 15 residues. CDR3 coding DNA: TGTGCCAGCAGCCAACTGCCCGGCCTGTACAATGAGCAGTTCTTC. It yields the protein CASSQLPGLYNEQFF.

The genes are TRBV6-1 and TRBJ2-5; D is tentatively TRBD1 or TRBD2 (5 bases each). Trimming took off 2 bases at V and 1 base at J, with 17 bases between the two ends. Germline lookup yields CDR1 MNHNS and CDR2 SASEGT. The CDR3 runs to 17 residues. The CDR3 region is CASSERLPWGTQETQYF. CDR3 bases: TGTGCCAGCAGTGAACGACTACCTTGGGGGACCCAAGAGACCCAGTACTTC.

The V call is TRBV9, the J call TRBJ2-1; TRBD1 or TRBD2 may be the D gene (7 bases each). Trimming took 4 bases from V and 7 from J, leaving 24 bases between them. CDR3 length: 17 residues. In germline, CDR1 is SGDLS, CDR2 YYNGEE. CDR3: CASSSRRGGPSWNEQFF. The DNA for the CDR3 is TGTGCCAGCAGCTCCCGCAGGGGGGGCCCCTCTTGGAATGAGCAGTTCTTC.

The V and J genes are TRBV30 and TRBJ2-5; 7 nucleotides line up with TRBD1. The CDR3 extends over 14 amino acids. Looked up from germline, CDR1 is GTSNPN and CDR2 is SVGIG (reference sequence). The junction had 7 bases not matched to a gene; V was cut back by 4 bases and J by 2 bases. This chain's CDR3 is CAWTRDSFQETQYF. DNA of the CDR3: TGTGCCTGGACCCGGGACAGCTTTCAAGAGACCCAGTACTTC.

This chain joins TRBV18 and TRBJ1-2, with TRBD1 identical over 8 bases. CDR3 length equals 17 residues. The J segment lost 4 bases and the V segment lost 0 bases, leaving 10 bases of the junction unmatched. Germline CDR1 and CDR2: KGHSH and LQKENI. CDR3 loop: CASSPPAGGYESYGYTF. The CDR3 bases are TGTGCCAGCTCACCACCTGCAGGGGGCTATGAGAGCTATGGCTACACCTTC.

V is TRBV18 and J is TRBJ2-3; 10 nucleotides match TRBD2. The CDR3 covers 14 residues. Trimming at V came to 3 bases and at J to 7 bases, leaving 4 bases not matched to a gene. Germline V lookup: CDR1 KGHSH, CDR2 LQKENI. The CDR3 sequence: CASSPSGGANTQYF. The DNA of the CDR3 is TGTGCCAGCTCACCGAGCGGGGGGGCAAATACGCAGTATTTT.